The rows below give T cell receptor beta chains drawn from one sample of a study of post-analysis software for immune sequencing data. TCRdb called the PCR reads again in MiXCR, with one record for every CDR3 protein. The repertoire holds 150,000 to 200,000 distinct CDR3 sequences, with 35% to 40% as singletons. The sample was blood, taken after autologous hematopoietic stem cell transplantation. The receptors originated from a girl between 10 and 17 years old with multiple sclerosis. Each CDR3 is given with its conserved first and last residue. Each record gives: D gene, V gene, J gene, clone size, CDR3 DNA, CDR3 protein. The D gene is left open where the match is weak. Part of the rows lack a size; the others show once, few, many or a class for expanded clones.

d_call: .
v_call: TRBV25-1
j_call: TRBJ2-7
clone_size: .
cdr3_nt: TGTGCCAGCAGTGAATATGTGAGCTACGAGCAGTACTTC
cdr3_aa: CASSEYVSYEQYF

d_call: .
v_call: TRBV12-3/TRBV12-4
j_call: TRBJ1-2
clone_size: few
cdr3_nt: TGTGCCACCTTAACTGCACGGGAAAACTATGGCTACACCTTC
cdr3_aa: CATLTARENYGYTF

d_call: TRBD2
v_call: TRBV5-1
j_call: TRBJ2-3
clone_size: .
cdr3_nt: TGCGCCTCCTCTATCCCTCAAGCGGGAGTGTCAGATACGCAGTATTTT
cdr3_aa: CASSIPQAGVSDTQYF

d_call: TRBD2
v_call: TRBV5-1
j_call: TRBJ2-4
clone_size: few
cdr3_nt: TGCGCCAGCAGGTCCGCAGGGAGGGACATTCAGTACTTC
cdr3_aa: CASRSAGRDIQYF

d_call: .
v_call: TRBV10-3
j_call: TRBJ2-5
clone_size: few
cdr3_nt: TGTGCCATCAAGGACGAAGAGACCCAGTACTTC
cdr3_aa: CAIKDEETQYF

d_call: .
v_call: TRBV4-3
j_call: TRBJ1-2
clone_size: .
cdr3_nt: TGCGCCAGCAGCCCGGCCGCGGGGTTAGGGTATGGCTACACCTTC
cdr3_aa: CASSPAAGLGYGYTF

d_call: TRBD1
v_call: TRBV10-3
j_call: TRBJ2-7
clone_size: few
cdr3_nt: TGTGCCACTCGTCCCTTCAAGACAGGGGACGAGCAGTACTTC
cdr3_aa: CATRPFKTGDEQYF

d_call: .
v_call: TRBV13
j_call: TRBJ2-1
clone_size: .
cdr3_nt: TGTGACAGCAGCCCTGGGCTAGGGGGCAATGAGCAGTTCTTC
cdr3_aa: CDSSPGLGGNEQFF

d_call: .
v_call: TRBV6-1
j_call: TRBJ2-7
clone_size: .
cdr3_nt: TGTGCCAGCGGGGGCGACTGGACCTACGGGCAGTACTTC
cdr3_aa: CASGGDWTYGQYF

d_call: TRBD1
v_call: TRBV6-2/TRBV6-3
j_call: TRBJ2-5
clone_size: many
cdr3_nt: TGTGCCAGCACAACAGGGGTGCCTAAGTACCAAGAGACCCAGTACTTC
cdr3_aa: CASTTGVPKYQETQYF

d_call: .
v_call: TRBV7-6
j_call: TRBJ2-5
clone_size: few
cdr3_nt: TGTGCCAGCAGCCGGGACCCGCGAGAGACCCAGTACTTC
cdr3_aa: CASSRDPRETQYF

d_call: .
v_call: TRBV9
j_call: TRBJ2-3
clone_size: .
cdr3_nt: TGTGCCAGCAGCTTCCGGGACGGCCATACGCAGTATTTT
cdr3_aa: CASSFRDGHTQYF

d_call: TRBD2
v_call: TRBV7-2
j_call: TRBJ2-1
clone_size: .
cdr3_nt: TGTGCCAGCAGGACTAGCGGAGGGACCAATGAGCAGTTCTTC
cdr3_aa: CASRTSGGTNEQFF

d_call: TRBD2
v_call: TRBV12-3/TRBV12-4
j_call: TRBJ2-1
clone_size: few
cdr3_nt: TGTGCCAGCAGTTTTTCTCTAGCGGGAGGGGATGAGCAGTTCTTC
cdr3_aa: CASSFSLAGGDEQFF

d_call: TRBD2
v_call: TRBV12-3/TRBV12-4
j_call: TRBJ2-3
clone_size: few
cdr3_nt: TGTGCCAGCAGTCCGATAGCGGGAGCAGATACGCAGTATTTT
cdr3_aa: CASSPIAGADTQYF

d_call: TRBD2
v_call: TRBV6-5
j_call: TRBJ2-1
clone_size: .
cdr3_nt: TGTGCCAGCAGTTACTCGGGGCGGGGGAATGAGCAGTTCTTC
cdr3_aa: CASSYSGRGNEQFF

d_call: TRBD2
v_call: TRBV7-2
j_call: TRBJ2-7
clone_size: .
cdr3_nt: TGTGCCAGCAGCGACAGAGCTAGCGGGACCGAGCAGTACTTC
cdr3_aa: CASSDRASGTEQYF

d_call: .
v_call: TRBV12-3/TRBV12-4
j_call: TRBJ1-1
clone_size: .
cdr3_nt: TGTGCCAGCAGTCATGGCCGGCCTGAAGCTTTCTTT
cdr3_aa: CASSHGRPEAFF

d_call: TRBD2
v_call: TRBV24-1
j_call: TRBJ2-3
clone_size: .
cdr3_nt: TGTGCCACCAGTGATTTGTCTAGCGGGAGTACAGATACGCAGTATTTT
cdr3_aa: CATSDLSSGSTDTQYF

d_call: .
v_call: TRBV27
j_call: TRBJ1-2
clone_size: few
cdr3_nt: TGTGCCAGCAGTCCACGGACGGAAAACTATGGCTACACCTTC
cdr3_aa: CASSPRTENYGYTF

d_call: .
v_call: TRBV20-1
j_call: TRBJ2-4
clone_size: .
cdr3_nt: TGCAGTGCTAGAGATGGACTCACCCTAGCCAAAAACATTCAGTACTTC
cdr3_aa: CSARDGLTLAKNIQYF

d_call: TRBD1
v_call: TRBV5-1
j_call: TRBJ2-5
clone_size: .
cdr3_nt: TGCGCCAGCAGCTGGCCCTTTCCTCGACAGGGGCAAGAGACCCAGTACTTC
cdr3_aa: CASSWPFPRQGQETQYF

d_call: .
v_call: TRBV12-3/TRBV12-4
j_call: TRBJ1-6
clone_size: few
cdr3_nt: TGTGCCAGCAGTTTTGTGGGTCGCCTCCACTTT
cdr3_aa: CASSFVGRLHF

d_call: TRBD2
v_call: TRBV29-1
j_call: TRBJ2-3
clone_size: many
cdr3_nt: TGCAGCGTTGGAACTAGCGGTAGCACAGATACGCAGTATTTT
cdr3_aa: CSVGTSGSTDTQYF

d_call: TRBD2
v_call: TRBV7-7
j_call: TRBJ2-5
clone_size: many
cdr3_nt: TGTGCTAGCAGCTTAGATCCTAGCGGCCAAGAGACCCAGTACTTC
cdr3_aa: CASSLDPSGQETQYF

d_call: .
v_call: TRBV7-6
j_call: TRBJ2-2
clone_size: few
cdr3_nt: TGTGCCAGCAGCTTAGCCTTCGGGGCCGGGGAGCTGTTTTTT
cdr3_aa: CASSLAFGAGELFF

d_call: TRBD2
v_call: TRBV11-3
j_call: TRBJ2-7
clone_size: .
cdr3_nt: TGTGCCAGCAGCTCCGAAGGGACTAGCGGACCCGGGCAGTACTTC
cdr3_aa: CASSSEGTSGPGQYF

d_call: TRBD2
v_call: TRBV6-1
j_call: TRBJ2-5
clone_size: .
cdr3_nt: TGTGCCAGCAGTGAAACAGCGGGGTGGATAAAGACCCAGTACTTC
cdr3_aa: CASSETAGWIKTQYF

d_call: .
v_call: TRBV5-5
j_call: TRBJ1-2
clone_size: .
cdr3_nt: TGTGCCAGCAGGCAAGAGGGTCAGCTATGGGATGGCTACACCTTC
cdr3_aa: CASRQEGQLWDGYTF

d_call: .
v_call: TRBV15
j_call: TRBJ2-1
clone_size: few
cdr3_nt: TGTGCCACTAGCGTTCAACAGGGCCCGAGCTCCTACAATGAGCAGTTCTTC
cdr3_aa: CATSVQQGPSSYNEQFF

d_call: .
v_call: TRBV30
j_call: TRBJ2-3
clone_size: .
cdr3_nt: TGTGCCTGGAGTGTTCTCTACACAGATACGCAGTATTTT
cdr3_aa: CAWSVLYTDTQYF

d_call: TRBD2
v_call: TRBV5-1
j_call: TRBJ2-3
clone_size: .
cdr3_nt: TGCGCCAGCAGCTTGAAAACTAGCGGGTATACAGATACGCAGTATTTT
cdr3_aa: CASSLKTSGYTDTQYF

d_call: TRBD1
v_call: TRBV4-2
j_call: TRBJ2-3
clone_size: .
cdr3_nt: TGTGCCAGCAGCCAGGACGGACAGGGCGGTAGCACAGATACGCAGTATTTT
cdr3_aa: CASSQDGQGGSTDTQYF

d_call: .
v_call: TRBV7-7
j_call: TRBJ1-2
clone_size: few
cdr3_nt: TGTGCTAGGGGCAGGGTGATGAAATCACCTTATGGCTACACCTTC
cdr3_aa: CARGRVMKSPYGYTF

d_call: .
v_call: TRBV20-1
j_call: TRBJ2-5
clone_size: .
cdr3_nt: TGCAGTGCTAGCGGGGCCAAGACCTTTGGCCAGACCCAGTACTTC
cdr3_aa: CSASGAKTFGQTQYF

d_call: .
v_call: TRBV27
j_call: TRBJ2-1
clone_size: few
cdr3_nt: TGTGCCAGCAGTCCTAGGACTACCCTTTCCCCCTACAATGAGCAGTTCTTC
cdr3_aa: CASSPRTTLSPYNEQFF

d_call: .
v_call: TRBV7-2
j_call: TRBJ2-1
clone_size: .
cdr3_nt: TGTGCCAGCAGCCCGACCGGGCGGCCATGGGAGCAGTTCTTC
cdr3_aa: CASSPTGRPWEQFF

d_call: .
v_call: TRBV6-5
j_call: TRBJ2-6
clone_size: few
cdr3_nt: TGTGCCAGCAGTTACTCGACGTCCTTGGGTTACCTCTCTGGGGCCAACGTCCTGACTTTC
cdr3_aa: CASSYSTSLGYLSGANVLTF

d_call: .
v_call: TRBV28
j_call: TRBJ2-7
clone_size: .
cdr3_nt: TGTGCCTCCCAAGGGCAGGGGAGGTACGAGCAGTACTTC
cdr3_aa: CASQGQGRYEQYF

d_call: .
v_call: TRBV20-1
j_call: TRBJ2-7
clone_size: many
cdr3_nt: TGCAGTGCTTGGGACTTCATGCACTACGAGCAGTACTTC
cdr3_aa: CSAWDFMHYEQYF